These T cell receptor beta chains were read from a single sample in a study of tumor-infiltrating lymphocytes in primary liver carcinoma. MiXCR, applied by TCRdb to the multiplex PCR reads, yields one record per CDR3 protein. The sample carries almost 200,000 distinct CDR3 sequences, about two thirds recorded once. Sequences were obtained from peripheral blood. The receptor source for this set is a woman in her fifties or sixties with primary liver carcinoma and hepatitis B virus infection. CDR3s include the opening cysteine and the closing phenylalanine or tryptophan. The D gene is left open where the match is weak. Clone size is not always given. Where it is, it says once, few, many or a class for expanded clones.

clone_size	j_call	d_call	v_call	cdr3_nt	cdr3_aa
many	TRBJ1-5	.	TRBV29-1	TGCAGCGCATCACAGGGTGGGAATCAGCCCCAGCATTTT	CSASQGGNQPQHF
.	TRBJ2-1	.	TRBV6-5	TGTGCCAGTAATCAAACGAGAAATGAGCAGTTCTTC	CASNQTRNEQFF
.	TRBJ2-5	.	TRBV15	TGTGCCGCCAGCAGAGCTTATGCGGGAGAGACCCAGTACTTC	CAASRAYAGETQYF
.	TRBJ2-1	.	TRBV12-3/TRBV12-4	TGTGCCAGCAGTATGCGTCGACAGCCTACCTCCTACAATAAGCAGTTCTTC	CASSMRRQPTSYNKQFF
few	TRBJ2-5	TRBD1	TRBV7-8	TGTGCCAGCAGCTCCGTTAGTTGGACAGGGTTGAGGGGGACCCAGTACTTC	CASSSVSWTGLRGTQYF
.	TRBJ2-3	TRBD1	TRBV6-1	TGTGCCAGCAATGAGGGACAGGGAGGGTCAGATACGCAGTACTTT	CASNEGQGGSDTQYF
once	TRBJ2-1	.	TRBV11-2	TGTGCCAGCAGCTTAGGGCCAATGGGAACCTACAATGAGCAGTTCTTC	CASSLGPMGTYNEQFF
many	TRBJ1-5	.	TRBV4-1	TGCGCCAGCAGCCAAGCCGGGGCAGGGGTTCAGCCCCAGCATTTT	CASSQAGAGVQPQHF
.	TRBJ1-1	.	TRBV2	TGTGCCAGCAGTGAAATGGGCAGGGGTAAAACTGAAGCTTTCTTT	CASSEMGRGKTEAFF
few	TRBJ2-7	TRBD1	TRBV5-4	TGTGCCAGCAGCTTGGACAGGGGTTACAACGAGCAGTACTTC	CASSLDRGYNEQYF
.	TRBJ2-1	TRBD2	TRBV6-6	TGTGCCAGCAGTTACGGTAGCGGGAGGGGCAATGAGCAGTTCTTC	CASSYGSGRGNEQFF
once	TRBJ1-5	.	TRBV28	TGTGCCAGTAGTTTATATGCGAGGCTAGTGAATCAGCGCCAGCATTTT	CASSLYARLVNQRQHF
.	TRBJ2-1	TRBD2	TRBV6-2/TRBV6-3	TGTGCCAGCAGTTACTCGATGATTCCGGGACTAGCGGGAGTCAACTACTACAATGAGCAGTTCTTC	CASSYSMIPGLAGVNYYNEQFF
.	TRBJ2-5	.	TRBV7-8	TGTGCCAGCAGACGGACACAATACATAGAGACCCAGTACTTC	CASRRTQYIETQYF
few	TRBJ1-1	.	TRBV29-1	TGCAGCGTCCTTAAGGACGCTAACACTGAAGCTTTCTTT	CSVLKDANTEAFF
many	TRBJ2-3	.	TRBV29-1	TGCAGCGTTGGGGGCCCGGGAGGCACAGATACGCAGTATTTT	CSVGGPGGTDTQYF
.	TRBJ2-5	TRBD2	TRBV11-2	TGTGACAGCAGCTACTCACGTGGTAGCGGGAGAGAGATCCAGTACTTC	CDSSYSRGSGREIQYF
.	TRBJ1-5	.	TRBV6-1	TGTGTCGGCAGAAACGGGGGTTGCAATCAGCCCCAGCATTTT	CVGRNGGCNQPQHF
.	TRBJ1-2	.	TRBV5-6	TGTGCCAGCAACCTACTGGACGCAGCTAACTATGGCTACACCTTC	CASNLLDAANYGYTF
.	TRBJ2-1	.	TRBV11-2	TGTGCAAGCAGATTAGACCAAGCGGTTAACAATGAGCAGTTCTTC	CASRLDQAVNNEQFF
once	TRBJ2-1	.	TRBV12-3/TRBV12-4	TGTGCCAGCAGCGTTTCCTATGAGCAGTTCTTC	CASSVSYEQFF
.	TRBJ2-1	.	TRBV11-2	TGTGCAAGCACCTTAGAGGGAGGAAGCATCGGTGAGCAGTTCTTC	CASTLEGGSIGEQFF
.	TRBJ1-2	.	TRBV12-3/TRBV12-4	TGTACCAGCAGCCCCTATCACAGCGAAATTAACTATGGCTACACCTTC	CTSSPYHSEINYGYTF
.	TRBJ1-1	TRBD1	TRBV11-2	TGTGCCAGCAGCGGCACCGGGACAGGAGCTTTCTTT	CASSGTGTGAFF
.	TRBJ1-2	.	TRBV6-6	TGTGCCAGCAGTTCGGACAGATCGGACGGCTATACCTTC	CASSSDRSDGYTF
many	TRBJ2-7	.	TRBV4-1	TGCGCCAGCAGCCAAGATTGGGACCCAGCCTACGAGCAGTACTTC	CASSQDWDPAYEQYF
.	TRBJ2-1	TRBD1	TRBV12-5	TGTGATAGTGCCGCACCGGGACAGGGTACACTCTACAGTGAACAGTTCTTC	CDSAAPGQGTLYSEQFF
many	TRBJ2-5	TRBD1	TRBV6-5	TGTGCCAGCAGTTACACCCGAATGAGGGGGCGACAGGAGACCCAGTACTTC	CASSYTRMRGRQETQYF
once	TRBJ1-2	.	TRBV11-2	TGTGCCATCAGCCCAAGGGAGGGCAACTATGGCTACACCTTC	CAISPREGNYGYTF
.	TRBJ2-7	TRBD1	TRBV4-1	TGCGCCAGCAGTCATGACAGGGCCGTAACCTACGAGCAGCACTTC	CASSHDRAVTYEQHF
.	TRBJ2-1	TRBD2	TRBV10-1	TGCGCCAGCAGTGAGAGGCTAGCGGGAGGGCCCTCCTACAATGTGCAGTTCTTC	CASSERLAGGPSYNVQFF
.	TRBJ2-5	.	TRBV6-5	TGTGACAGCAGTTCATACGGGGCCAAACATGAGACCCAGTACTTC	CDSSSYGAKHETQYF
.	TRBJ2-5	.	TRBV28	TGTGCCAGCAGTTTAAGGCACAGGGTGGAGAAGATCCAGTACTTC	CASSLRHRVEKIQYF
.	TRBJ1-4	.	TRBV12-3/TRBV12-4	TGTACCAGTAGTTTGGGGCAGGGTACCCCAGGTGAAAAACTGTTTTTT	CTSSLGQGTPGEKLFF
many	TRBJ2-3	TRBD1	TRBV14	TGTGCCAGCAGCCTAGACAGGGGATCTTTTCGGACAGATACGCAGTATTTT	CASSLDRGSFRTDTQYF
.	TRBJ2-7	.	TRBV6-6	TGTGCCAGCAGTTACGGGGGGGACAGGAATAGCGAGCAGTACTTC	CASSYGGDRNSEQYF
.	TRBJ2-1	TRBD1	TRBV24-1	TGTGTCACCAGTGATCCAGGACAGGGCATCGGCAATGAGCAGTTCTTC	CVTSDPGQGIGNEQFF
few	TRBJ1-6	.	TRBV12-3/TRBV12-4	TGTGCCAGCAGCTTAGTCGCAGGGGAGGCACCCTTCCACTTT	CASSLVAGEAPFHF
.	TRBJ2-1	.	TRBV6-1	TGTGCCAGCAGTGATCGGCCTAGTTCTTCCAGTGAGCAGTTCTTC	CASSDRPSSSSEQFF
.	TRBJ2-3	.	TRBV2	TGTGCCAGCAGCCCTGCGGGCACAGATACGCAGTATTTT	CASSPAGTDTQYF
.	TRBJ2-3	TRBD2	TRBV4-1	TGCGCCAGCAGCCAGGGGGGACTAGCGGGTGTCGCAGATACGCAGTATTTT	CASSQGGLAGVADTQYF
many	TRBJ1-1	.	TRBV29-1	TGCAGCGTTGATGGGGGGTCTGAAGCTTTCTTT	CSVDGGSEAFF
.	TRBJ1-3	.	TRBV30	TGTGCCTGGAGTAAAGGATTCTCTGGAAACACCATATATTTT	CAWSKGFSGNTIYF
few	TRBJ2-1	TRBD2	TRBV5-1	TGCGCCACTTCGGAGCGGGGCAACAATGAGCAGTTCTTC	CATSERGNNEQFF
.	TRBJ2-7	.	TRBV11-2	TGTGCCAGCAATCCGATAGCGGGAAGGGGGCCCTACGATCAATACTTC	CASNPIAGRGPYDQYF
.	TRBJ2-3	.	TRBV11-3	TGTGTCAGCAGCTTAGAACGGACGAAGTATTTT	CVSSLERTKYF
many	TRBJ1-4	.	TRBV4-2	TGTGCCAGCAGCCAAGCCCTGGGGGTGAATGAAAAACTGTTTTTT	CASSQALGVNEKLFF
.	TRBJ2-5	.	TRBV4-3	TGCGCCAGCAGCCAAGCAGTCCGTTTGACTGAGACCCAGTACTTC	CASSQAVRLTETQYF
.	TRBJ2-7	.	TRBV12-3/TRBV12-4	TGTGCCAGCAGTTCGGATGTGGGGTTTACCTACGAGCAGTGCTTC	CASSSDVGFTYEQCF
.	TRBJ2-4	.	TRBV6-1	TGTGCCAGTAGTGAAGCTAGACCGCTGAATGTGAACATTCAGTACTTC	CASSEARPLNVNIQYF
few	TRBJ1-5	.	TRBV30	TGTGCCTGGAGTGTATCGGAGGATCAGCCCCAGCATTTT	CAWSVSEDQPQHF